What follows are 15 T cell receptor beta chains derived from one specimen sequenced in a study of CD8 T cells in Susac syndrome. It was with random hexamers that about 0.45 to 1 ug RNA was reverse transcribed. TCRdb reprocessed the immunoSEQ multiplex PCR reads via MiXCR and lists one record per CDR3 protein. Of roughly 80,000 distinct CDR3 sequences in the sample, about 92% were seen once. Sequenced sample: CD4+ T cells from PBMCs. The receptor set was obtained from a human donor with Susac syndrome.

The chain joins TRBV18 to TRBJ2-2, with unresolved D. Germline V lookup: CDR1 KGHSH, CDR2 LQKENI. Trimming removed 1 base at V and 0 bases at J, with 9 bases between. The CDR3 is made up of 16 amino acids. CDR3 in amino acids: CASSPLLATNTGELFF. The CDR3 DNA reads TGTGCCAGCTCACCACTACTTGCTACGAACACCGGGGAGCTGTTTTTT.

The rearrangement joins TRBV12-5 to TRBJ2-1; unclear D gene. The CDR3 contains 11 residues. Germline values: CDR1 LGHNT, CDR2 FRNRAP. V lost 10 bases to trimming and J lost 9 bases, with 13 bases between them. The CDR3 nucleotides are TGTGCTATCAGGTTGGGGTTTGAGCAGTTCTTC. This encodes CAIRLGFEQFF.

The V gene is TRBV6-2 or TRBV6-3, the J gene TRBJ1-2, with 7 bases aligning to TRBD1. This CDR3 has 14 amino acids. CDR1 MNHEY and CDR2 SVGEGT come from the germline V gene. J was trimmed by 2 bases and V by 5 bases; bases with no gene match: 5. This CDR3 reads CASSEDRANYGYTF. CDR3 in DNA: TGTGCCAGCAGTGAAGACAGGGCGAACTATGGCTACACCTTC.

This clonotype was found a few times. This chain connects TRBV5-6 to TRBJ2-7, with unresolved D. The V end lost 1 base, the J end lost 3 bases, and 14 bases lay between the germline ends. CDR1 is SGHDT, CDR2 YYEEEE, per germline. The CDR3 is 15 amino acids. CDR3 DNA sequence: TGTGCCAGCAGCTTGTATGGTAAGCAAGACTACGAGCAGTACTTC. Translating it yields CASSLYGKQDYEQYF.

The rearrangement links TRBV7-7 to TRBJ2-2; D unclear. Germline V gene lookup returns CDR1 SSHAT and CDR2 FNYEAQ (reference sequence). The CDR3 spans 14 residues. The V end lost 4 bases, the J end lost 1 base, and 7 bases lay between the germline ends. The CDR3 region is CASSSRENTGELFF. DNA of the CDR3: TGTGCCAGCAGCTCAAGAGAGAACACCGGGGAGCTGTTTTTT.

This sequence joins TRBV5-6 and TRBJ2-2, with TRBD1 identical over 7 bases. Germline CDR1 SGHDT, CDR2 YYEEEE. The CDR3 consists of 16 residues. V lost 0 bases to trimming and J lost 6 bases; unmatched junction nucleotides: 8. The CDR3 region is CASSLDRGRVSGELFF. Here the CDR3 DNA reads TGTGCCAGCAGCTTGGACAGGGGTAGGGTGTCCGGGGAGCTGTTTTTT.

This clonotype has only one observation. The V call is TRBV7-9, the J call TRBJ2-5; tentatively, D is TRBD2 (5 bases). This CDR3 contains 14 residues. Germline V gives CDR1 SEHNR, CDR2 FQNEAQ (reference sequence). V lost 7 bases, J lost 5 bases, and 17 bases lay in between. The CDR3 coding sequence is TGTGCCAGCACCCAAGGCGAGGGTTTGGAGACCCAGTACTTC. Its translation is CASTQGEGLETQYF.

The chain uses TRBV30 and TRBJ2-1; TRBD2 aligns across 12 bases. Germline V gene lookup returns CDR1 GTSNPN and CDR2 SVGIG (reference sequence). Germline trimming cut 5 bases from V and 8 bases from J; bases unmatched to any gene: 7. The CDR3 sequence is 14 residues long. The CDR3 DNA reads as TGTGCCTGGGGACTAGCGGGAAGTCGGTATGAGCAGTTCTTC. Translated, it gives CAWGLAGSRYEQFF. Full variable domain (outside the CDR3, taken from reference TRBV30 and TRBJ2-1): SQTIHQWPATLVQPVGSPLSLECTVEGTSNPNLYWYRQAAGRGLQLLFYSVGIGQISSEVPQNLSASRPQDRQFILSSKKLLLSDSGFYLCAWGLAGSRYEQFFGPGTRLTVL.

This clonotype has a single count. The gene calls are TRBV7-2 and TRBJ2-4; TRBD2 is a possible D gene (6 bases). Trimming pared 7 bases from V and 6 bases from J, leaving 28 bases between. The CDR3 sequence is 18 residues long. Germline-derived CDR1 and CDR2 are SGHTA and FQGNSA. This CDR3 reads CASTLAGPAGTSPNIQYF. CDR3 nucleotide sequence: TGTGCCAGCACCCTAGCAGGTCCCGCGGGGACCTCTCCAAACATTCAGTACTTC.

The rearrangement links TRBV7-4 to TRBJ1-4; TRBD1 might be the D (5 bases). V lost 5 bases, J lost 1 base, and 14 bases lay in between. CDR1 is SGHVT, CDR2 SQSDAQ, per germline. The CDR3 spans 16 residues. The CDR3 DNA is TGTGCCAGCAGCCCCGCCAGGGACCTAACTAATGAAAAACTGTTTTTT. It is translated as CASSPARDLTNEKLFF.

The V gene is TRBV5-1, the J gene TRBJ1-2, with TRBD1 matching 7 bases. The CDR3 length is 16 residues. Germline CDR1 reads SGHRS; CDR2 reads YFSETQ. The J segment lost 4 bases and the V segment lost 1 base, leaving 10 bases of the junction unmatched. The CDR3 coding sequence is TGCGCCAGCAGCTTGATAGCGGGACAGCGAGGCTATGGCTACACCTTC. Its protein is CASSLIAGQRGYGYTF.

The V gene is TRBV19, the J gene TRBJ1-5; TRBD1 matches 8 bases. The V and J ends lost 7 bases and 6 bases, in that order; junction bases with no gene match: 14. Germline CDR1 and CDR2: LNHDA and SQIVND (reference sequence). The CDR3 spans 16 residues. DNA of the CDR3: TGTGCCAGTAATAACCCCGGTGTGACAGGGGCTCAGCCCCAGCATTTT. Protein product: CASNNPGVTGAQPQHF.

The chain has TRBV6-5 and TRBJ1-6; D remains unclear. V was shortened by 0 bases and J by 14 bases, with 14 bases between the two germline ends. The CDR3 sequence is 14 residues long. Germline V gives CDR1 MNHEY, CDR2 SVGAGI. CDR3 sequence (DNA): TGTGCCAGCAGTTACTCAGGGATCGAAGGATCCCTCCACTTT. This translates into CASSYSGIEGSLHF.

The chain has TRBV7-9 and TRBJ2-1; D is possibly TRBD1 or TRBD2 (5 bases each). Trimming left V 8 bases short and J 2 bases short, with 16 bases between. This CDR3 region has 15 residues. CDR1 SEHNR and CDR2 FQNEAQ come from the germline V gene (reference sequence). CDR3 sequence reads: CASGGRGGPYNEQFF. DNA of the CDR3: TGTGCCAGCGGGGGACGGGGTGGGCCCTACAATGAGCAGTTCTTC.

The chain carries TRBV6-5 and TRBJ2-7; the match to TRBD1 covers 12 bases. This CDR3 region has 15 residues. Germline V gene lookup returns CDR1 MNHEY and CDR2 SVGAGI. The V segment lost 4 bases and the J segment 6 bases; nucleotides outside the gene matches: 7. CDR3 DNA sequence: TGTGCCAGCAGTTTCCGGGACAGGGGGCAGGGCGAGCAGTACTTC. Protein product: CASSFRDRGQGEQYF.